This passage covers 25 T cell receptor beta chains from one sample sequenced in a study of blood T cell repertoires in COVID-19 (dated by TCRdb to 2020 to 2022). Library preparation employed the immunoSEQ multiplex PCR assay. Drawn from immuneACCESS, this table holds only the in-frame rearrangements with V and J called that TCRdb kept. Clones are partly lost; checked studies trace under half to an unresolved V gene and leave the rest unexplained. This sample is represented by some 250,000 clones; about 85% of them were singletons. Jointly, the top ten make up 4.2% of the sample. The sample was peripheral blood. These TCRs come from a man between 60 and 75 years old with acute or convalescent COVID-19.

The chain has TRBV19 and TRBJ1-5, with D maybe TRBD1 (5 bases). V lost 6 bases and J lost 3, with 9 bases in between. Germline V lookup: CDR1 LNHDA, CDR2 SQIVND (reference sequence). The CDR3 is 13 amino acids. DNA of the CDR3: TGTGCCAGTAGGCCGACAGACAATCAGCCCCAGCATTTT. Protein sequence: CASRPTDNQPQHF.

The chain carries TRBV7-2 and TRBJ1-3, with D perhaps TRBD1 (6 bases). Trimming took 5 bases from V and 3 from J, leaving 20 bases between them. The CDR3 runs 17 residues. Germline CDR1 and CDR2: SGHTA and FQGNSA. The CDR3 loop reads CASSRSRGGVGGNTIYF. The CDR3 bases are TGTGCCAGCAGCCGCAGTAGAGGGGGAGTCGGTGGAAACACCATATATTTT.

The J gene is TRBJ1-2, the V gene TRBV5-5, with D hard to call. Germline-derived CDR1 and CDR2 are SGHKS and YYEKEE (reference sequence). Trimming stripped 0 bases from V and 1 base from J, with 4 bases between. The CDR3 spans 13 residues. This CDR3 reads CASSLDGNYGYTF. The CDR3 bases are TGTGCCAGCAGCTTGGACGGTAACTATGGCTACACCTTC.

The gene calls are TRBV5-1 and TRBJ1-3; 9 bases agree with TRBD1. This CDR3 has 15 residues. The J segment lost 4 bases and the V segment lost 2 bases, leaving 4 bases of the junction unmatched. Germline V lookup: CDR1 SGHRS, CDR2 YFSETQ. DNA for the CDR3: TGCGCCAGCAGCTTTACAGGGGGCTCGGGAAACACCATATATTTT. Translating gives CASSFTGGSGNTIYF.

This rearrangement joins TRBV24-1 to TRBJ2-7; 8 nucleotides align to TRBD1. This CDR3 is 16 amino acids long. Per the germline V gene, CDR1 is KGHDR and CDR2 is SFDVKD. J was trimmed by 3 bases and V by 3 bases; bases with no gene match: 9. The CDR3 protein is CATSDIRGRNVYEQYF. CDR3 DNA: TGTGCCACCAGTGATATCAGGGGGCGGAATGTCTACGAGCAGTACTTC.

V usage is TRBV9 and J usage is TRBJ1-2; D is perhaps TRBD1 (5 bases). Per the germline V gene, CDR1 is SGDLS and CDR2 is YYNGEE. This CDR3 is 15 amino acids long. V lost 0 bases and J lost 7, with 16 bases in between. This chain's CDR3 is CASSVDLPGTSGYTF. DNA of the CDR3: TGTGCCAGCAGCGTAGACTTGCCGGGGACTAGTGGCTACACCTTC.

The CDR3 sequence is CAWASPQGLASETQYF. In DNA, the CDR3 is TGTGCCTGGGCCTCCCCCCAAGGACTAGCGTCAGAGACCCAGTACTTC. This rearrangement joins TRBV30 to TRBJ2-5; 9 bases match TRBD2. CDR3 length equals 16 residues. V shed 5 bases, J shed 4 bases, and the junction held 14 bases outside the gene matches. Germline CDR1 is GTSNPN and CDR2 is SVGIG (reference sequence).

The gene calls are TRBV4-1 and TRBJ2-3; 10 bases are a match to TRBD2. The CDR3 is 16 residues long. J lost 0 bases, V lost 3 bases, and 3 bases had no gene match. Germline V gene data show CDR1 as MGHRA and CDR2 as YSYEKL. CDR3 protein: CASSQFSGGSTDTQYF. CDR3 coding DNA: TGCGCCAGCAGCCAGTTTAGCGGGGGGAGCACAGATACGCAGTATTTT.

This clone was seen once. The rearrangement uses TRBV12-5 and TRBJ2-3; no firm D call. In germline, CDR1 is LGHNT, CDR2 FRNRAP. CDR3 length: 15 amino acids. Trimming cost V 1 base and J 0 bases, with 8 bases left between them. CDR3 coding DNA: TGTGCTAGTGGTTTGGAAGAGTCTAGCACAGATACGCAGTATTTT. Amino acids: CASGLEESSTDTQYF.

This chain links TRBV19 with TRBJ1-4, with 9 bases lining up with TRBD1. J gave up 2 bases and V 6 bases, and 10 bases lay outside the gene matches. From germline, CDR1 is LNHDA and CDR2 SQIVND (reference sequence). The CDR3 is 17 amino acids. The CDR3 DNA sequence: TGTGCCAGTAGAACTGGACAGGGGATCAGGACTAATGAAAAACTGTTTTTT. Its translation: CASRTGQGIRTNEKLFF. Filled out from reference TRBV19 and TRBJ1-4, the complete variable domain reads DGGITQSPKYLFRKEGQNVTLSCEQNLNHDAMYWYRQDPGQGLRLIYYSQIVNDFQKGDIAEGYSVSREKKESFPLTVTSAQKNPTAFYLCASRTGQGIRTNEKLFFGSGTQLSVL.

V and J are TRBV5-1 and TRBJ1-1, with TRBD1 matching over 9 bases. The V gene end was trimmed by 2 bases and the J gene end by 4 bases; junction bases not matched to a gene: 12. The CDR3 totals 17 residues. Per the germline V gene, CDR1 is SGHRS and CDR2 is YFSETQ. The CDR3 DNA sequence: TGCGCCAGCAGCTTTTCCGGGACAGGGAGAGGAAGCACTGAAGCTTTCTTT. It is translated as CASSFSGTGRGSTEAFF.

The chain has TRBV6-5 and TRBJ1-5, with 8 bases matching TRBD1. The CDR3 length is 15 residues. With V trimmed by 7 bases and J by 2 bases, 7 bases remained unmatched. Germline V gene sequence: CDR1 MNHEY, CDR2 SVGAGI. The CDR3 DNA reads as TGTGCCAGCATAGCCGGGACAGGAGGCAATCAGCCCCAGCATTTT. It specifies CASIAGTGGNQPQHF.

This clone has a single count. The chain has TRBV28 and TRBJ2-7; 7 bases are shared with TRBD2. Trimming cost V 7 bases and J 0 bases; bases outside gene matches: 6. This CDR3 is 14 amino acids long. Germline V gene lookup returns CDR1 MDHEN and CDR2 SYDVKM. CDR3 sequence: CASIVGGSSYEQYF. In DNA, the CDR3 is TGTGCCAGCATCGTGGGCGGGAGCTCCTACGAGCAGTACTTC.

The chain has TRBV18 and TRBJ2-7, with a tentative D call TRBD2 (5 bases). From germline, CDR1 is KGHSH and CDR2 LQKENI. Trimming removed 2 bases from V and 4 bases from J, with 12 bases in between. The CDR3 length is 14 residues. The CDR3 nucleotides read TGTGCCAGCTCACCAAAGCGACTAAGATACGAGCAGTACTTC. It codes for CASSPKRLRYEQYF.

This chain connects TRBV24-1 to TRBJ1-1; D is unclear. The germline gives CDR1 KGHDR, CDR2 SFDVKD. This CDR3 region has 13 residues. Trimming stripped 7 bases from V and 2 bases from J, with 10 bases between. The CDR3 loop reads CATRAEYNTEAFF. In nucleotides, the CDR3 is TGTGCCACCAGGGCGGAGTATAACACTGAAGCTTTCTTT.

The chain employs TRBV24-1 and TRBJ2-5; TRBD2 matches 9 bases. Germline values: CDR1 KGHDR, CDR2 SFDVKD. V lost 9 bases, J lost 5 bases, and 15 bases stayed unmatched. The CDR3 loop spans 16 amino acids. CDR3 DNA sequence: TGTGCCACCTCAACCACCCTTAGCGGGGGAAGTGAGACCCAGTACTTC. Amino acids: CATSTTLSGGSETQYF.

This chain's CDR3 is CAWNRPEGPLHF. CDR3 coding DNA: TGTGCCTGGAACCGGCCCGAGGGTCCCCTCCACTTT. The chain links TRBV30 to TRBJ1-6, with D unclear. CDR1 is GTSNPN and CDR2 is SVGIG in the germline V gene (reference sequence). The CDR3 consists of 12 residues. The ends were cut back, 4 bases at V and 13 bases at J, with 14 bases in the middle.

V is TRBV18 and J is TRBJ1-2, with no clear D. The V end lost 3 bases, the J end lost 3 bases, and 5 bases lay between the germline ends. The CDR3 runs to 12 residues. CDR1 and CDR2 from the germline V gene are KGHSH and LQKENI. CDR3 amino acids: CASSPSDYGYTF. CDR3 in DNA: TGTGCCAGCTCACCTTCAGACTATGGCTACACCTTC.

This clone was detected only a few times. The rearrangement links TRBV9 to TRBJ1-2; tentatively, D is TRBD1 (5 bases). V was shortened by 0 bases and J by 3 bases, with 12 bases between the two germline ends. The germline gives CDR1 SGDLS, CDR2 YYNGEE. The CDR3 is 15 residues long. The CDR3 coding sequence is TGTGCCAGCAGCGTAGGTATGGCGGGGGACTATGGCTACACCTTC. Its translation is CASSVGMAGDYGYTF. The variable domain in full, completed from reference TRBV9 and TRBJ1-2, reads DSGVTQTPKHLITATGQRVTLRCSPRSGDLSVYWYQQSLDQGLQFLIQYYNGEERAKGNILERFSAQQFPDLHSELNLSSLELGDSALYFCASSVGMAGDYGYTFGSGTRLTVV.

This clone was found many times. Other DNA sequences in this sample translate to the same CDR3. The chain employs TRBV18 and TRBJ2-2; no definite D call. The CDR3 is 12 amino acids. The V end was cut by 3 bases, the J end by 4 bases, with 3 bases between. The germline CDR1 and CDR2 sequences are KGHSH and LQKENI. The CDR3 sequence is CASSPRTGELFF. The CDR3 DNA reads TGTGCCAGCTCACCTCGCACCGGGGAGCTGTTTTTT. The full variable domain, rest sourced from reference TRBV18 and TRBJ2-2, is NAGVMQNPRHLVRRRGQEARLRCSPMKGHSHVYWYRQLPEEGLKFMVYLQKENIIDESGMPKERFSAEFPKEGPSILRIQQVVRGDSAAYFCASSPRTGELFFGEGSRLTVL.

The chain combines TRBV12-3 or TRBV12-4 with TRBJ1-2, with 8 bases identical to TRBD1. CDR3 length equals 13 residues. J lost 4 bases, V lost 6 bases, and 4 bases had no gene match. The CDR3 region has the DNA TGTGCCAGCAGCCCGACAGGGGCCTATGGCTACACCTTC. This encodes CASSPTGAYGYTF.

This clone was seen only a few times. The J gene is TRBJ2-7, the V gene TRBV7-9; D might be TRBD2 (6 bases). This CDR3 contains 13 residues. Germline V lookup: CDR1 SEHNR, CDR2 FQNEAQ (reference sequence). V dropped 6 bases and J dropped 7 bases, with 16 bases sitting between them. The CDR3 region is CASSLVSGGEQYF. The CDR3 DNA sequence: TGTGCCAGCAGTCTAGTATCCGGAGGGGAGCAGTACTTC.

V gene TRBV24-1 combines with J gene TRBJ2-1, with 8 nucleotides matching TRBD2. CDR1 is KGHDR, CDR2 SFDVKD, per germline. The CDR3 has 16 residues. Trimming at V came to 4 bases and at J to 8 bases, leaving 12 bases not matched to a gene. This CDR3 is CATSENPGPGGDEQFF. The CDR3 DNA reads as TGTGCCACCAGTGAAAACCCGGGACCCGGGGGGGATGAGCAGTTCTTC.

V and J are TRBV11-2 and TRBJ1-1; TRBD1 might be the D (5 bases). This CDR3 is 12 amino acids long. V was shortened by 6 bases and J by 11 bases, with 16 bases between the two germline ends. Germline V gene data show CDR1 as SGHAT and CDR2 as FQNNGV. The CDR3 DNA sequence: TGTGCCAGCAGATCCTCAGGGTTAAAGGCTTTCTTT. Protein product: CASRSSGLKAFF.

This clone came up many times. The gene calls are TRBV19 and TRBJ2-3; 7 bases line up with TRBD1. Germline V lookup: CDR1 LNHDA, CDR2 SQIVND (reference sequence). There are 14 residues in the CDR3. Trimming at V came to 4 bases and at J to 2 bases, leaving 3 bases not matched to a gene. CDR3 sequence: CASSNRGPTDTQYF. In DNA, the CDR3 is TGTGCCAGTAGTAACAGGGGACCCACAGATACGCAGTATTTT.